Sequencing of this TCR beta chain was carried out in a study of cytomegalovirus exposure and HLA in healthy donors. Per germline, CDR1 SGHRS and CDR2 YFSETQ. V lost 3 bases and J lost 6, with 13 bases in between. The CDR3 is 15 residues long. Primers for the PCR totalled 60 Vbeta and 13 Jbeta. The method was immunoSEQ multiplex PCR; TCRdb's version includes in-frame clones alone and lacks a portion of them. This sample has some 200,000 clones; roughly 73% occur once, and the top ten carry approximately 3.4%. The sequenced sample was PBMCs. This clonotype originated in a female donor in good health and CMV-seronegative. The chain has TRBV5-1 and TRBJ1-6, with unresolved D. The CDR3 protein is CASSSVPGANSPLHF. The CDR3 region has the DNA TGCGCCAGCAGCTCGGTACCCGGAGCTAATTCACCCCTCCACTTT.